These 27 T cell receptor beta chains originate from one sample sequenced in a study of tumor-infiltrating lymphocytes in primary liver carcinoma. Unsorted bulk tissue, roughly 20-33 mg of it, served as the source for co-extraction of RNA and DNA. With around 490 ng total RNA as template and a constant-region primer, TCR beta cDNA was made. Libraries of TCR beta came from three nested multiplex PCR rounds with slightly modified ARM-PCR. Researchers ran the first two PCR rounds for about 11 cycles each with TRBV1-TRBV30 forward primers and a C-beta reverse primer. TCRdb re-derived calls from the multiplex PCR reads in MiXCR, one entry per CDR3 protein. The sample holds 95,000 to 150,000 distinct CDR3 sequences, roughly 69% seen once. Sequencing was done on a sample of liver tumor tissue from sampling region 1. The subset was: tumor region T1, superior pole. The receptor set was obtained from an older woman with primary liver carcinoma and hepatitis B virus infection.

This chain joins TRBV7-2 and TRBJ2-1; D remains ambiguous. The V gene lost 5 bases and the J gene lost 7 bases, with 12 bases spanning the gap. This CDR3 spans 13 amino acids. The germline V gene has CDR1 SGHTA and CDR2 FQGNSA. The CDR3 spells CASSLSHGNEQFF. Written as DNA, the CDR3 is TGTGCCAGCAGCCTAAGTCATGGGAATGAGCAGTTCTTC.

In the case of this clonotype: Since no conserved phenylalanine or tryptophan closes the CDR3, a read error is the likely cause. The CDR3 sequence is CAGSLAGPGELFL. Here the CDR3 DNA reads TGTGCCGGCAGCTTAGCAGGGCCCGGGGAGCTGTTTTTA. This chain connects TRBV7-8 to TRBJ2-2; TRBD1 is a possible D gene (5 bases). The CDR3 loop spans 13 amino acids. Germline V gene lookup returns CDR1 SGHVS and CDR2 FQNEAQ.

Many counts were recorded for this clonotype. The chain couples TRBV11-2 to TRBJ2-1, with TRBD2 matching 8 bases. CDR3 length equals 16 residues. Germline assignment: CDR1 SGHAT and CDR2 FQNNGV. The trim removed 5 bases at V and 3 bases at J, leaving 9 bases unmatched. This CDR3 is CASSIIAGSNYNEQFF. CDR3 DNA: TGTGCCAGCAGCATAATAGCGGGATCCAACTACAATGAGCAGTTCTTC.

Concerning this clonotype itself: Given the absence of the conserved phenylalanine or tryptophan at the CDR3 end, a read error is likely. The J gene is TRBJ2-1, the V gene TRBV29-1; D gene unclear. The V gene lost 4 bases and the J gene lost 9 bases, with 16 bases spanning the gap. This CDR3 has 13 amino acids. In germline, CDR1 is SQVTM, CDR2 ANQGSEA. The CDR3 sequence: CSVAEPTRSEQFY. The CDR3 DNA follows: TGCAGCGTTGCAGAACCAACACGGAGTGAGCAGTTCTAC.

The gene calls are TRBV11-2 and TRBJ2-7, with a tentative D call TRBD2 (5 bases). Trimming pared 0 bases from V and 2 bases from J, leaving 20 bases between. The CDR3 is made up of 18 amino acids. Germline V gene lookup returns CDR1 SGHAT and CDR2 FQNNGV. CDR3 sequence: CASSLDRVSLAGPYEQYF. CDR3 nucleotide sequence: TGTGCCAGCAGCTTAGATCGCGTCAGTCTAGCAGGTCCCTACGAGCAGTACTTC.

Note on this clonotype: The conserved closing phenylalanine or tryptophan is absent in this CDR3, likely reflecting a read error. The chain combines TRBV29-1 with TRBJ2-3; 9 nucleotides match TRBD2. The V and J ends lost 5 bases and 0 bases, in that order; junction bases with no gene match: 9. CDR1 is SQVTM and CDR2 is ANQGSEA in the germline V gene. CDR3 size: 16 residues. The CDR3 DNA reads TGCAGCGTTATGGGCGGGAGGGTTATTAGCACAGATACGCAGTATTCT. Translation gives CSVMGGRVISTDTQYS.

This chain links TRBV5-1 with TRBJ1-3; 11 bases are a match to TRBD1. The CDR3 runs 17 residues. J lost 3 bases, V lost 4 bases, and 9 bases had no gene match. Germline V lookup: CDR1 SGHRS, CDR2 YFSETQ. This CDR3 reads CASSPGQGAGFGNTIYF. The CDR3 nucleotides read TGCGCCAGCAGCCCAGGACAGGGGGCTGGTTTTGGAAACACCATATATTTT.

This chain links TRBV29-1 with TRBJ2-7; D is perhaps TRBD1 (6 bases). V was cut by 5 bases and J by 5 bases, with 16 bases left in between. The CDR3 loop spans 13 amino acids. Germline-derived CDR1 and CDR2 are SQVTM and ANQGSEA. This CDR3 is CSVRKGGVNEQYF. CDR3 coding DNA: TGCAGCGTTCGGAAAGGGGGTGTGAACGAGCAGTACTTC.

As concerns this clonotype: Its ends do not fully match the called genes, so a read error is possible. The chain recombines TRBV11-2 with TRBJ2-7; TRBD2 aligns across 9 bases. The CDR3 covers 15 residues. From germline, CDR1 is SGHAT and CDR2 FQNNGV. CDR3 sequence (DNA): TGTGCCAGCAGCTTAGGGGGCGGGAGGGTCCACGAGCAGTGCTTC. Translating gives CASSLGGGRVHEQCF.

The J gene is TRBJ2-7, the V gene TRBV11-2; 8 nucleotides align to TRBD2. The CDR3 runs to 12 residues. The germline V gene encodes CDR1 SGHAT and CDR2 FQNNGV. Written as DNA, the CDR3 is TGTGTCTGCAGCTTAGCAAGCGGGAGTCAGTACTTC. Its protein product is CVCSLASGSQYF.

The chain carries TRBV11-2 and TRBJ2-7; D is possibly TRBD2 (6 bases). Trimming shortened V by 1 base and J by 4 bases, and 17 bases separated the two germline ends. This CDR3 region has 16 residues. Germline assignment: CDR1 SGHAT and CDR2 FQNNGV. CDR3 loop: CASSLAGVDRRYEQYF. The CDR3 DNA follows: TGTGCCAGCAGCTTAGCGGGGGTCGACCGTAGGTACGAGCAGTACTTC.

As regards this clonotype: It may be a read error: a sequence one base away is much more abundant. The CDR3 region has the DNA TGTGCCAGCAGGCGAGGACAGGGCGGCACTCAGCTCCAGCATTTT. Its translation is CASRRGQGGTQLQHF. V usage is TRBV6-5 and J usage is TRBJ1-5; 8 positions agree with TRBD1. The CDR3 sequence is 15 residues long. Germline loops: CDR1 MNHEY, CDR2 SVGAGI.

The V call is TRBV5-5, the J call TRBJ1-3; D is undetermined. Trimming shortened V by 6 bases and J by 0 bases, and 10 bases separated the two germline ends. The CDR3 is 14 amino acids. Per the germline V gene, CDR1 is SGHKS and CDR2 is YYEKEE (reference sequence). The DNA of the CDR3 is TGTGCCAGCACCGCGACTGCCTCTGGAAACACCATATATTTT. It yields the protein CASTATASGNTIYF.

This clonotype was counted only a few times. A much larger clone lies one base from this, so it may be a read error. The rearrangement links TRBV12-3 or TRBV12-4 to TRBJ2-1; D remains ambiguous. The CDR3 extends over 13 amino acids. This chain's CDR3 is CVSSLLSYNEQFF. The CDR3 coding sequence is TGTGTCAGCAGCCTGCTAAGTTACAATGAGCAGTTCTTC.

The chain is built from TRBV5-5 and TRBJ2-3; 7 bases line up with TRBD2. Per the germline V gene, CDR1 is SGHKS and CDR2 is YYEKEE (reference sequence). After removal of 9 bases from V and 6 bases from J, the junction contained 19 bases not matched to a gene. The length of the CDR3 is 16 residues. CDR3 protein: CAINLGVAGVADTQYF. For the CDR3, the DNA is TGTGCCATCAACTTGGGCGTTGCGGGAGTGGCCGATACGCAGTATTTT.

This clonotype is categorized as medium-sized (0.01 to 0.1%). The chain employs TRBV6-5 and TRBJ2-1, with a possible D match to TRBD2 (5 bases). This CDR3 region has 14 residues. CDR1 is MNHEY, CDR2 SVGAGI, per germline. The V end lost 0 bases, the J end lost 7 bases, and 10 bases lay between the germline ends. DNA for the CDR3: TGTGCCAGCAGTTACTCCCCTAGCACTAATGAGCAGTTCTTC. Translation gives CASSYSPSTNEQFF.

A word on this clonotype: This could be a read error, since a much larger clone is one nucleotide away. The CDR3 bases are TGTGCCAGCAGAACTAGTTCCTACGATGAGCAGTTCTTC. Amino acids: CASRTSSYDEQFF. This chain connects TRBV6-2 or TRBV6-3 to TRBJ2-1; D perhaps matches TRBD2 (5 bases). The length of the CDR3 is 13 residues. Germline loops: CDR1 MNHEY, CDR2 SVGEGT.

By proportion, this clonotype is medium-sized. The chain recombines TRBV6-5 with TRBJ2-7; weak D call: TRBD1 (5 bases). This CDR3 region has 11 residues. The V end was cut by 6 bases, the J end by 9 bases, with 12 bases between. From germline, CDR1 is MNHEY and CDR2 SVGAGI. The CDR3: CASRKGVWQYF. In DNA, the CDR3 is TGTGCCAGCAGAAAAGGGGTCTGGCAGTACTTC.

Remarks on this clonotype: Germline is not matched at one junction end, which may reflect a read error. The CDR3 protein is CVSSMPDRGPNQPQHF. CDR3 nucleotides: TGTGTCAGCAGCATGCCGGACAGGGGGCCTAATCAGCCCCAGCATTTT. The chain combines TRBV7-8 with TRBJ1-5; TRBD1 matches at 11 bases. Germline V gene lookup returns CDR1 SGHVS and CDR2 FQNEAQ. The CDR3 totals 16 residues.

For this clonotype: This could be a read error, since a much larger clone is one nucleotide away. The V gene is TRBV29-1, the J gene TRBJ2-2; no definite D call. The CDR3 has 14 amino acids. Germline V CDR1 and CDR2: SQVTM, ANQGSEA. Trimming removed 5 bases from V and 4 bases from J, with 14 bases in between. CDR3 in amino acids: CSVPGDASTGELFF. In DNA, the CDR3 is TGCAGCGTTCCCGGAGACGCGAGCACCGGGGAGCTGTTTTTT.

This clonotype has a handful of counts. This sequence joins TRBV21-1 and TRBJ2-3; TRBD2, the table's D call, was not compared with the DNA. TRBV21-1 is deemed a pseudogene. CDR3 size: 17 residues. The CDR3 sequence: CASSTKKRDSHTDTQYF. CDR3 sequence (DNA): TGTGCCAGCAGCACCAAAAAAAGGGACTCCCACACAGATACGCAGTATTTT.

This clonotype has a count of ten or more. The genes are TRBV7-8 and TRBJ2-2, with D possibly being TRBD1 (6 bases). Trimming pared 6 bases from V and 4 bases from J, leaving 18 bases between. Germline V gene data show CDR1 as SGHVS and CDR2 as FQNEAQ. The CDR3 is 16 amino acids. The chain's CDR3 is CASRHITGWGTGELFF. The CDR3 DNA follows: TGTGCCAGCAGACACATCACAGGGTGGGGCACCGGGGAGCTGTTTTTT.

A remark on this clonotype: A read error may be the cause here, since a much bigger clone is one base away. It is likely a read error, because the conserved phenylalanine at the end of the CDR3 is missing. J is TRBJ2-3 and V is TRBV10-3; weak D call: TRBD1 (7 bases). The CDR3 totals 13 residues. Germline lookup yields CDR1 ENHRY and CDR2 SYGVKD. Trimming cost V 8 bases and J 6 bases, with 15 bases left between them. In nucleotides, the CDR3 is TGTGCCATCGGGGGGACAGTTTCCGATACGCAGTATTAT. Translated: CAIGGTVSDTQYY.

Concerning this clonotype: This may stem from a read error, because a much larger clone lies one nucleotide away. The missing conserved phenylalanine or tryptophan at the end of this CDR3 makes a read error likely. The V call is TRBV10-3, the J call TRBJ2-1; 7 bases map to TRBD1. Germline CDR1 ENHRY, CDR2 SYGVKD. After removal of 5 bases from V and 1 base from J, the junction contained 2 bases not matched to a gene. CDR3 length: 14 amino acids. The DNA of the CDR3 is TGTGCCATCAGTACGACAGGGTCCTACAATGAGCAGTTCATC. This codes for CAISTTGSYNEQFI.

V is TRBV5-1 and J is TRBJ1-1; TRBD1 agrees at 9 bases. The CDR3 spans 13 residues. The germline V gene has CDR1 SGHRS and CDR2 YFSETQ. Trimming took 4 bases from V and 5 from J; bases not matched to a gene: 3. CDR3 region: CASSTGGWTEAFF. DNA of the CDR3: TGCGCCAGCAGCACAGGGGGCTGGACTGAAGCTTTCTTT. Together with reference TRBV5-1 and TRBJ1-1, the CDR3 gives the full variable domain: KAGVTQTPRYLIKTRGQQVTLSCSPISGHRSVSWYQQTPGQGLQFLFEYFSETQRNKGNFPGRFSGRQFSNSRSEMNVSTLELGDSALYLCASSTGGWTEAFFGQGTRLTVV.

V is TRBV11-3 and J is TRBJ2-2; D uncertain. Trimming shortened V by 8 bases and J by 6 bases, and 10 bases separated the two germline ends. Germline V lookup: CDR1 SGHNT, CDR2 YENEEA. The CDR3 covers 12 residues. The CDR3 is CASPLGSGELFF. CDR3 in DNA: TGTGCCAGCCCCCTGGGTTCCGGGGAGCTGTTTTTT.

Note on this clonotype: One end of the junction fails to match germline, which may point to a read error. The genes are TRBV6-5 and TRBJ2-3; D may be TRBD2 (5 bases). Germline V gives CDR1 MNHEY, CDR2 SVGAGI. The CDR3 totals 15 residues. CDR3 amino acids: CASTSRGGWADTQNF. The CDR3 DNA follows: TGTGCCAGCACAAGTCGCGGAGGATGGGCGGATACGCAGAATTTT.